These 30 T cell receptor beta chains share one sample of origin, sequenced in a study of identifying expanded T cells in peripheral blood. Repertoires were generated with immunoSEQ multiplex PCR, while TCRdb's copy carries only in-frame clones and drops some. The repertoire holds about 52,000 clones, with 82% as singletons. The sequenced sample was blood. Source of these receptors: a person aged 18 to 70 in good health.

The chain combines TRBV13 with TRBJ2-7; D perhaps matches TRBD1 (5 bases). CDR3 length equals 12 residues. Trimming stripped 5 bases from V and 1 base from J, with 6 bases between. The V gene's germline CDR1 is PRHDT and CDR2 FYEKMQ (reference sequence). CDR3 in DNA: TGTGCCAGCAGCCACAGGTCCTACGAGCAGTACTTC. Translation gives CASSHRSYEQYF.

The J gene is TRBJ2-7, the V gene TRBV7-2, with a tentative D call TRBD1 (5 bases). V was shortened by 2 bases and J by 7 bases, with 9 bases between the two germline ends. The CDR3 loop spans 12 amino acids. CDR1 and CDR2 from the germline V gene are SGHTA and FQGNSA. The CDR3 nucleotides read TGTGCCAGCAGCTTACCAAAGGGGGAGCAGTACTTC. This encodes CASSLPKGEQYF.

This chain links TRBV29-1 with TRBJ1-2; D gene uncertain. Per the germline V gene, CDR1 is SQVTM and CDR2 is ANQGSEA. There are 12 residues in the CDR3. The germline V and J ends were trimmed by 7 bases and 4 bases, with 13 bases remaining between them. The CDR3 loop reads CSATTDSYGYTF. The CDR3 bases are TGCAGCGCCACTACAGATTCCTATGGCTACACCTTC.

This clone was recorded once. The V gene is TRBV9, the J gene TRBJ1-1; D is unresolved. V lost 0 bases and J lost 0, with 9 bases in between. Looked up from germline, CDR1 is SGDLS and CDR2 is YYNGEE. This CDR3 comprises 15 residues. The CDR3 reads CASSVGVRVNTEAFF. The CDR3 DNA sequence: TGTGCCAGCAGCGTAGGGGTAAGGGTGAACACTGAAGCTTTCTTT.

V gene TRBV6-6 combines with J gene TRBJ1-3; D is uncertain. The CDR3 is 15 residues long. The germline CDR1 and CDR2 sequences are MNHNY and SVGAGI (reference sequence). V shed 0 bases and J shed 0 bases, with 6 bases lying between them. In nucleotides, the CDR3 is TGTGCCAGCAGTTACTCAGGGTTCTCTGGAAACACCATATATTTT. As protein: CASSYSGFSGNTIYF.

The chain recombines TRBV5-1 with TRBJ1-1; D remains unclear. CDR1 SGHRS and CDR2 YFSETQ come from the germline V gene. The CDR3 is 14 residues long. Trimming stripped 2 bases from V and 4 bases from J, with 12 bases between. The CDR3: CASSFTMSGTEAFF. CDR3 DNA sequence: TGCGCCAGCAGCTTCACAATGTCGGGCACTGAAGCTTTCTTT.

By proportion, this clone is medium-sized. The chain is built from TRBV18 and TRBJ1-2; maybe TRBD1 (5 bases). The CDR3 runs to 16 residues. Trimming pared 0 bases from V and 4 bases from J, leaving 15 bases between. Germline V gene data show CDR1 as KGHSH and CDR2 as LQKENI. This CDR3 reads CASSPPGGGSVYGYTF. CDR3 sequence (DNA): TGTGCCAGCTCACCACCGGGCGGGGGATCCGTCTATGGCTACACCTTC.

The rearrangement joins TRBV7-9 to TRBJ2-7; perhaps TRBD1 as D (5 bases). Trimming removed 5 bases at V and 3 bases at J, with 14 bases between. Germline-derived CDR1 and CDR2 are SEHNR and FQNEAQ (reference sequence). CDR3 length: 14 amino acids. DNA of the CDR3: TGTGCCAGCAGCCCAGGGCAGGCCCTCTACGAGCAGTACTTC. Its translation: CASSPGQALYEQYF. Supplemented by reference TRBV7-9 and TRBJ2-7, the full variable domain reads DTGVSQNPRHKITKRGQNVTFRCDPISEHNRLYWYRQTLGQGPEFLTYFQNEAQLEKSRLLSDRFSAERPKGSFSTLEIQRTEQGDSAMYLCASSPGQALYEQYFGPGTRLTVT.

This clone was recorded a few times. The V and J genes are TRBV6-1 and TRBJ1-2; D is unclear. CDR3 length: 11 residues. Germline CDR1 is MNHNS and CDR2 is SASEGT. V was trimmed by 6 bases and J by 7 bases, leaving 9 bases between them. CDR3 DNA sequence: TGTGCCAGCAGGCTTCAAGGTGGCTACACCTTC. Its protein is CASRLQGGYTF.

The V gene is TRBV18, the J gene TRBJ2-1; D is undetermined. In germline, CDR1 is KGHSH, CDR2 LQKENI. The CDR3 contains 14 residues. V shed 3 bases and J shed 5 bases, with 11 bases lying between them. This chain's CDR3 is CASSPHRAHNEQFF. The DNA for the CDR3 is TGTGCCAGCTCACCCCATCGGGCGCACAATGAGCAGTTCTTC.

This chain uses TRBV19 with TRBJ1-1; possible D gene TRBD1, 6 bases. Trimming took off 11 bases at V and 5 bases at J, with 27 bases between the two ends. This CDR3 region has 16 residues. CDR1 LNHDA and CDR2 SQIVND come from the germline V gene (reference sequence). DNA of the CDR3: TGTGCCCCCCAAGACGAGCCGGGGGGGGCGGGAACTGAAGCTTTCTTT. The encoded protein is CAPQDEPGGAGTEAFF.

For the CDR3, the DNA is TGTGCCAGCAGTTACGCTAACTATGGCTACACCTTC. It translates to CASSYANYGYTF. The chain has TRBV6-5 and TRBJ1-2; no clear D. The germline gives CDR1 MNHEY, CDR2 SVGAGI. V shed 2 bases and J shed 0 bases, with 1 base lying between them. This CDR3 spans 12 amino acids.

This rearrangement joins TRBV5-1 to TRBJ2-1; tentatively, D is TRBD2 (6 bases). From germline, CDR1 is SGHRS and CDR2 YFSETQ. V was pared by 1 base and J by 6 bases, with 17 bases between. CDR3 length equals 16 residues. CDR3: CASSLYAGLSVNEQFF. CDR3 DNA sequence: TGCGCCAGCAGCTTGTACGCGGGATTGAGCGTCAATGAGCAGTTCTTC.

The chain is built from TRBV4-2 and TRBJ2-1; 10 bases line up with TRBD2. The J segment lost 3 bases and the V segment lost 6 bases, leaving 5 bases of the junction unmatched. The CDR3 loop spans 15 amino acids. From germline, CDR1 is LGHNA and CDR2 YNFKEQ. CDR3 DNA sequence: TGTGCCAGCAGTGAAGCGGGGGGGGTCTACAATGAGCAGTTCTTC. Translating it yields CASSEAGGVYNEQFF.

The rearrangement joins TRBV21-1 to TRBJ2-7. TRBV21-1 is given as a pseudogene. The CDR3 has 14 residues. CDR3 bases: TGTGCCAGCAGCAAAAGTCCGGCCTCCTACGAGCAGTACTTC. Translation: CASSKSPASYEQYF.

The sample holds one count of this clone. The V call is TRBV2, the J call TRBJ2-7; weak D call: TRBD1 (5 bases). CDR1 is SNHLY and CDR2 is FYNNEI in the germline V gene. The CDR3 is made up of 12 amino acids. Trimming shortened V by 5 bases and J by 2 bases, and 7 bases separated the two germline ends. CDR3 sequence reads: CASSTGPYEQYF. In DNA, the CDR3 is TGTGCCAGCAGTACAGGCCCCTACGAGCAGTACTTC.

This chain links TRBV7-9 with TRBJ2-3, with TRBD2 matching over 10 bases. J was trimmed by 1 base and V by 4 bases; bases with no gene match: 5. This CDR3 comprises 16 residues. CDR1 and CDR2 (germline): SEHNR, FQNEAQ (reference sequence). The CDR3 reads CASSSSGSRGTDTQYF. The CDR3 DNA reads TGTGCCAGCAGCTCTAGCGGGAGTAGAGGCACAGATACGCAGTATTTT.

This clone was counted only a few times. V and J are TRBV7-8 and TRBJ1-1, with TRBD1 matching 7 bases. Germline V gives CDR1 SGHVS, CDR2 FQNEAQ. V was clipped by 5 bases and J by 1 base; unmatched bases: 7. This CDR3 contains 15 residues. CDR3 residues: CASSAPGTENTEAFF. CDR3 sequence (DNA): TGTGCCAGCAGCGCCCCGGGGACAGAGAACACTGAAGCTTTCTTT.

The chain employs TRBV27 and TRBJ2-7; a possible D gene is TRBD2 (7 bases). Trimming cost V 3 bases and J 4 bases, with 13 bases left between them. The CDR3 spans 14 residues. CDR1 is MNHEY, CDR2 SMNVEV, per germline (reference sequence). The CDR3, as DNA: TGTGCCAGCAGTTTTGGGGGGGCTATGTACGAGCAGTACTTC. Translating it yields CASSFGGAMYEQYF.

V gene TRBV25-1 combines with J gene TRBJ2-5; TRBD2 agrees at 10 bases. The CDR3 length is 15 residues. V lost 5 bases to trimming and J lost 5 bases; unmatched junction nucleotides: 8. The germline CDR1 and CDR2 sequences are MGHDK and SYGVNS. Here the CDR3 reads CASSNLAGVSETQYF. The CDR3 DNA follows: TGTGCCAGCAGTAATCTAGCGGGAGTATCCGAGACCCAGTACTTC.

Here the CDR3 DNA reads TGTGCCAGCTCGCCCGGGACAGGGGGTGAAAAACTGTTTTTT. Amino acids: CASSPGTGGEKLFF. The chain combines TRBV18 with TRBJ1-4, with 11 bases lining up with TRBD1. V shed 6 bases and J 7 bases; nucleotides not matched to a gene: 4. This CDR3 has 14 residues. Germline CDR1 reads KGHSH; CDR2 reads LQKENI.

J is TRBJ1-2 and V is TRBV27, with D possibly being TRBD1 (6 bases). This CDR3 is built from 14 residues. Trimming removed 4 bases at V and 3 bases at J, with 12 bases between. The germline V gene has CDR1 MNHEY and CDR2 SMNVEV (reference sequence). This CDR3 reads CASSSQGSDYGYTF. The CDR3 nucleotides are TGTGCCAGCAGTTCACAGGGTTCGGACTATGGCTACACCTTC.

V and J are TRBV30 and TRBJ1-2; no reliable D call. Germline V gene lookup returns CDR1 GTSNPN and CDR2 SVGIG (reference sequence). The length of the CDR3 is 12 residues. V was shortened by 3 bases and J by 0 bases, with 5 bases between the two germline ends. CDR3 nucleotide sequence: TGTGCCTGGAGAGTTCCTAACTATGGCTACACCTTC. Encoded protein: CAWRVPNYGYTF.

The chain links TRBV28 to TRBJ2-7; TRBD2 matches 7 bases. This CDR3 comprises 13 residues. The germline CDR1 and CDR2 sequences are MDHEN and SYDVKM. V trimming: 3 bases; J trimming: 5 bases; junction bases outside the gene matches: 4. The DNA for the CDR3 is TGTGCCAGCAGTTTGGGAGGGAACCACGAGCAGTACTTC. It is translated as CASSLGGNHEQYF.

This CDR3 is CASSASGGRGNTIYF. The CDR3 region has the DNA TGTGCCAGCAGCGCTTCCGGGGGGAGAGGAAACACCATATATTTT. The rearrangement links TRBV9 to TRBJ1-3; TRBD1 is a possible D gene (5 bases). The germline gives CDR1 SGDLS, CDR2 YYNGEE. V dropped 3 bases and J dropped 4 bases, with 14 bases sitting between them. The CDR3 is made up of 15 amino acids.

The rearrangement uses TRBV19 and TRBJ2-1; 7 nucleotides agree with TRBD2. CDR3 length equals 15 residues. Trimming took 3 bases from V and 8 from J; bases not matched to a gene: 10. CDR1 LNHDA and CDR2 SQIVND come from the germline V gene (reference sequence). The CDR3 DNA reads as TGTGCCAGTAGTATTGGGGCGGGAGTTGTCGATGAGCAGTTCTTC. Protein product: CASSIGAGVVDEQFF.

This clone was seen a handful of times. The chain employs TRBV2 and TRBJ1-2; 7 bases map to TRBD1. The CDR3 length is 14 residues. Germline lookup yields CDR1 SNHLY and CDR2 FYNNEI. With V trimmed by 6 bases and J by 7 bases, 11 bases remained unmatched. DNA for the CDR3: TGTGCCAGCAGCCAGATACAGGGGTCAGGTGGCTACACCTTC. Translating it yields CASSQIQGSGGYTF.

The chain recombines TRBV5-8 with TRBJ2-5; D not resolved. CDR3 size: 13 residues. Germline lookup yields CDR1 SGHTS and CDR2 YDEGEE. V shed 2 bases and J shed 2 bases, with 7 bases lying between them. The CDR3 bases are TGTGCCAGCAGCTTATACAGACAAGAGACCCAGTACTTC. It encodes CASSLYRQETQYF.

The chain combines TRBV7-2 with TRBJ2-1; D may be TRBD1 (5 bases). The length of the CDR3 is 14 residues. From germline, CDR1 is SGHTA and CDR2 FQGNSA. V was clipped by 5 bases and J by 4 bases, with 12 bases between them. CDR3 sequence reads: CASSRGQGYNEQFF. CDR3 coding DNA: TGTGCCAGCAGCCGAGGCCAGGGTTACAATGAGCAGTTCTTC.

This clone is a singleton in its sample. The chain joins TRBV5-1 to TRBJ1-2, with 9 bases that match TRBD1. Trimming at V came to 2 bases and at J to 2 bases, leaving 7 bases not matched to a gene. CDR3 length: 16 residues. Germline V gene lookup returns CDR1 SGHRS and CDR2 YFSETQ. In DNA form, the CDR3 reads TGCGCCAGCAGCTTTGGTGGGACAGGGTCCAACTATGGCTACACCTTC. This codes for CASSFGGTGSNYGYTF. The full variable domain, with the rest looked up from reference TRBV5-1 and TRBJ1-2, is KAGVTQTPRYLIKTRGQQVTLSCSPISGHRSVSWYQQTPGQGLQFLFEYFSETQRNKGNFPGRFSGRQFSNSRSEMNVSTLELGDSALYLCASSFGGTGSNYGYTFGSGTRLTVV.